This TCR beta chain was sequenced for a study of T cells in Graves' hyperthyroidism and ophthalmopathy. Many counts were recorded for this clonotype. Its antigen is still unknown. Regarding the study as a whole: The model predicted ophthalmopathy a median roughly six months before onset.

Germline assignment: CDR1 MNHNS and CDR2 SASEGT. The CDR3 has 15 amino acids. Trimming cost V 6 bases and J 0 bases; bases outside gene matches: 3. Authors of the study amplified TCR beta CDR3 regions from RNA transcripts. Primed by the HTBI set, a first-round RT-PCR was run on the TCR CDR3. MiXCR was run by TCRdb on the multiplex PCR reads, yielding one entry per CDR3 protein. The data hold fewer than 350,000 distinct CDR3 sequences, with roughly 20% observed a single time. Sequenced: blood. This clonotype was sampled from a woman aged 45-65 years with Graves' hyperthyroidism. V and J are TRBV6-1 and TRBJ2-3; 10 bases align to TRBD2. CDR3 protein: CASSWTSGSTDTQYF. The CDR3 DNA is TGTGCCAGCAGCTGGACTAGCGGTAGCACAGATACGCAGTATTTT.